This is a list of T cell receptor beta chains from one sample in a study of T cells in Graves' hyperthyroidism and ophthalmopathy. MiXCR, run by TCRdb on the multiplex PCR reads, gives a single entry per CDR3 protein. Of around 350,000 distinct CDR3 sequences listed, 20% to 25% are singletons. The specimen sequenced was blood. The receptors were sampled from a man aged 45-60 years with Graves' hyperthyroidism. The CDR3 runs from the conserved cysteine through the conserved F or W.

J gene	CDR3 length	V gene	CDR3 protein
TRBJ2-1	12	TRBV7-6	CASSPGGPEQFF
TRBJ2-3	14	TRBV24-1	CATSGGGNTDTQYF
TRBJ2-7	13	TRBV20-1	CSAKRTGGYEQYF
TRBJ1-2	14	TRBV2	CASRGTGTLGGYTF
TRBJ2-7	12	TRBV28	CASRQQEYEQYF
TRBJ2-3	15	TRBV12-3/TRBV12-4	CASRTLADYTDTQYF
TRBJ2-7	14	TRBV6-1	CASSDTGGGYEQYF
TRBJ2-1	15	TRBV7-2	CASSLTRGPNNEQFF
TRBJ1-2	13	TRBV2	CASSEMTGDGYTF
TRBJ2-3	14	TRBV14	CASSHPGLTDTQYF
TRBJ1-4	13	TRBV18	CASSPTLNEKLFF
TRBJ2-7	15	TRBV20-1	CSARDIRDRYYEQYF
TRBJ1-1	12	TRBV24-1	CATSDLSDRAFF
TRBJ1-2	12	TRBV19	CASGELGYGYTF
TRBJ1-2	17	TRBV3-1	CASSQDRGQGDGYGYTF
TRBJ2-1	15	TRBV12-3/TRBV12-4	CASTPGLGDYNEQFF
TRBJ2-5	12	TRBV6-1	CASSRAEETQYF
TRBJ2-1	15	TRBV27	CASLAGTEAYNEQFF
TRBJ2-6	14	TRBV24-1	CATSEGSGANVLTF
TRBJ1-3	14	TRBV9	CASSPLVTGNTIYF
TRBJ2-5	15	TRBV5-1	CASSLSAIPQETQYF
TRBJ1-1	12	TRBV12-3/TRBV12-4	CATNTGGTEAFF
TRBJ1-4	14	TRBV9	CASSVIPDGEKLFF
TRBJ1-1	15	TRBV5-1	CASSLGDSMNTEAFF
TRBJ2-7	19	TRBV6-1	CASSEFWTGTQTASYEQYF
TRBJ2-1	11	TRBV30	CAWSRTNEQFF
TRBJ2-2	12	TRBV12-5	CASAGLTGELFF
TRBJ1-1	13	TRBV5-6	CASSWGGSTEAFF
TRBJ1-5	13	TRBV30	CAWSPDRNQPQHF
TRBJ1-2	13	TRBV25-1	CASSELLGKGYTF
TRBJ1-1	13	TRBV7-2	CASSREKISEAFF
TRBJ2-7	14	TRBV9	CASSVEPGPYEQYF
TRBJ1-2	16	TRBV7-9	CASSKNPGLVNYGYTF
TRBJ1-5	13	TRBV2	CASRTEREGSKHF
TRBJ2-5	14	TRBV7-3	CASSEPGGRETQYF
TRBJ2-3	15	TRBV20-1	CSAREAGVGTDTQYF
TRBJ1-1	16	TRBV25-1	CASSDDARGSLTEAFF
TRBJ2-7	15	TRBV6-2/TRBV6-3	CASHHRASGIYEQYF
TRBJ1-5	14	TRBV19	CASNNRENNQPQHF
TRBJ2-3	16	TRBV27	CASSPFGTSQRDTQYF
TRBJ2-7	14	TRBV6-1	CASSPRGGSDEQYF
TRBJ1-2	13	TRBV6-1	CAAGQGANYGYTF